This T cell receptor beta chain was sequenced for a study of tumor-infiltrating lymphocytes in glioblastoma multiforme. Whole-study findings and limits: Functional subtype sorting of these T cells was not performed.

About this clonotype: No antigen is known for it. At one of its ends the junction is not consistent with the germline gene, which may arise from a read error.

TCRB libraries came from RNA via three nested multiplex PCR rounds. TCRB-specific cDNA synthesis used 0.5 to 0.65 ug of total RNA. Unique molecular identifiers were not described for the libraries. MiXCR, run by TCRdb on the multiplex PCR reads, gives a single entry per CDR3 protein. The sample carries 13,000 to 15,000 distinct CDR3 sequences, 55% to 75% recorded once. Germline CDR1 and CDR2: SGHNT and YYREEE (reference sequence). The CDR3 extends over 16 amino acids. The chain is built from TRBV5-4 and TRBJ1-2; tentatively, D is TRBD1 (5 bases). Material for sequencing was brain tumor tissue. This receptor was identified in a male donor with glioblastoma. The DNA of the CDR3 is TGTGGCAGCCCGTACCTCTCCGGGACGGACAACTATGGCTACATCTTC. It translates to CGSPYLSGTDNYGYIF. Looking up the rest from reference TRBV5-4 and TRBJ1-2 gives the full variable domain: ETGVTQSPTHLIKTRGQQVTLRCSSQSGHNTVSWYQQALGQGPQFIFQYYREEENGRGNFPPRFSGLQFPNYSSELNVNALELDDSALYLCGSPYLSGTDNYGYIFGSGTRLTVV.